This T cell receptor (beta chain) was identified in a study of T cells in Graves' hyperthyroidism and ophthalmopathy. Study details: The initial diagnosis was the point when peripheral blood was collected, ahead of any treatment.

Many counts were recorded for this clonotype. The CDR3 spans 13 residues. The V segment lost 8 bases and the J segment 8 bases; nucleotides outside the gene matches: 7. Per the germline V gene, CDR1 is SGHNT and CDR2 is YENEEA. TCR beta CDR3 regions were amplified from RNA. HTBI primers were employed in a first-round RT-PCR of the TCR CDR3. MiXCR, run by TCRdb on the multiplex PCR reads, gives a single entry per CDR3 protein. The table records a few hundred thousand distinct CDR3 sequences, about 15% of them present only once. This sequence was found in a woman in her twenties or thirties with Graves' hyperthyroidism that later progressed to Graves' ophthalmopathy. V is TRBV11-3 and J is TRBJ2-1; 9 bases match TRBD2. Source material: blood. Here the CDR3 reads CASGSGRSDEQFF. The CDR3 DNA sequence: TGTGCCAGCGGTAGCGGGAGATCCGATGAGCAGTTCTTC.